One and the same sample provided the 7 T cell receptor beta chains below, sequenced in a study of T cells in Graves' hyperthyroidism and ophthalmopathy. TCR beta CDR3 sequences were amplified from RNA transcripts. RT-PCR in the first round (using the HTBI primer set) targeted the TCR CDR3. TCRdb fed the multiplex PCR reads into MiXCR, producing one record per CDR3 protein. The sample shows about 560,000 distinct CDR3 sequences, 16% of them seen only once. Sequencing was performed on blood. Receptor source: a woman between 18 and 29 years old with Graves' hyperthyroidism.

This CDR3 is CASSEDPGVSNQPQHF. CDR3 DNA sequence: TGTGCCAGCAGTGAAGACCCAGGGGTTAGCAATCAGCCCCAGCATTTT. V usage is TRBV25-1 and J usage is TRBJ1-5; TRBD1 might be the D (6 bases). This CDR3 contains 16 residues. V was pared by 2 bases and J by 0 bases, with 11 bases between. Germline V gene lookup returns CDR1 MGHDK and CDR2 SYGVNS.

This clonotype showed up many times. This chain joins TRBV14 and TRBJ2-1; 9 bases are shared with TRBD2. Germline V CDR1 and CDR2: SGHDN, FVKESK. J gave up 9 bases and V 4 bases, and 10 bases lay outside the gene matches. This CDR3 has 15 residues. CDR3 DNA: TGTGCCAGCAGCCCCCATTGGCGGGAGGGCAGTGAGCAGTTCTTC. Its protein product is CASSPHWREGSEQFF.

This clonotype showed up many times. The rearrangement joins TRBV5-1 to TRBJ2-7, with D maybe TRBD2 (5 bases). V dropped 0 bases and J dropped 0 bases, with 13 bases sitting between them. CDR1 and CDR2 (germline): SGHRS, YFSETQ. The CDR3 spans 16 residues. The CDR3 protein is CASSLGPGGLSYEQYF. The CDR3 bases are TGCGCCAGCAGCTTGGGTCCGGGCGGACTCTCCTACGAGCAGTACTTC.

This clonotype was detected only a few times. The CDR3 sequence: CASSQVPNSYEQYF. CDR3 nucleotide sequence: TGTGCCAGCAGCCAAGTTCCAAATTCCTACGAGCAGTACTTC. This chain links TRBV3-1 with TRBJ2-7; D not certain. The length of the CDR3 is 14 residues. Germline V gene lookup returns CDR1 LGHDT and CDR2 YNNKEL (reference sequence). V was cut by 1 base and J by 1 base, with 8 bases left in between.

The chain has TRBV11-2 and TRBJ2-6, with no clear D. Looked up from germline, CDR1 is SGHAT and CDR2 is FQNNGV. V lost 5 bases to trimming and J lost 0 bases, with 5 bases between them. The CDR3 is made up of 14 amino acids. As DNA, the CDR3 is TGTGCCAGCAGCCGAAACTCTGGGGCCAACGTCCTGACTTTC. Its translation is CASSRNSGANVLTF.

The chain has TRBV20-1 and TRBJ2-3, with TRBD2 matching over 15 bases. CDR1 is DFQATT and CDR2 is SNEGSKA in the germline V gene (reference sequence). After removal of 3 bases from V and 3 bases from J, the junction contained 4 bases not matched to a gene. The CDR3 runs 16 residues. The CDR3: CSARDGTSGRTDTQYF. In DNA, the CDR3 is TGCAGTGCTAGGGACGGGACTAGCGGGAGGACAGATACGCAGTATTTT.

This clonotype was seen only a few times. The junction and the germline gene differ at one end; a read error may be behind it. The chain links TRBV20-1 to TRBJ2-7; TRBD2 matches 9 bases. CDR3 length: 12 residues. Germline V gives CDR1 DFQATT, CDR2 SNEGSKA (reference sequence). The chain's CDR3 is CSGSDWVDEQYF. The CDR3 coding sequence is TGTAGCGGGAGCGATTGGGTAGACGAGCAGTACTTC.